A selection of T cell receptor beta chains follows, all from one sample in a study of blood T cell repertoires in COVID-19. Measured with immunoSEQ multiplex PCR; TCRdb has only the in-frame clones, and not every one. The table shows around 230,000 clones, with 81% occurring only once. Sequenced input: peripheral blood. The source is a woman aged 80 or over with acute or convalescent COVID-19. The CDR3 runs from the conserved cysteine through the conserved F or W. D genes are given only for firm matches. Rows may omit the clone size; those that give it use once, few, many or a size class.

j_call,v_call,clone_size,d_call,cdr3_aa,cdr3_nt
TRBJ2-7,TRBV6-1,once,-,CASSEGTERRQYF,TGTGCCAGCAGTGAAGGGACAGAGCGTAGGCAGTACTTC
TRBJ2-6,TRBV28,-,TRBD1,CASSERDRGDSGANVLTF,TGTGCCAGCAGCGAGCGGGACAGGGGAGACTCTGGGGCCAACGTCCTGACTTTC
TRBJ2-6,TRBV28,-,-,CASNRSGANVLTF,TGTGCCAGCAACAGGTCTGGGGCCAACGTCCTGACTTTC
TRBJ2-3,TRBV14,-,TRBD1,CASSLDRVAQYF,TGTGCCAGCAGCCTTGACAGGGTTGCGCAGTATTTT
TRBJ1-5,TRBV6-5,-,-,CASRGGAVSNQPQHF,TGTGCCAGCAGAGGGGGGGCAGTTAGCAATCAGCCCCAGCATTTT
TRBJ2-1,TRBV25-1,-,TRBD2,CASNAVGSGGADEQFF,TGTGCCAGCAACGCCGTCGGCAGCGGGGGGGCAGATGAGCAGTTCTTC
TRBJ1-1,TRBV5-8,once,-,CASSRRTLNTEAFF,TGTGCCAGCAGCCGAAGGACTTTGAACACTGAAGCTTTCTTT
TRBJ1-1,TRBV2,-,-,CASSGVRVNTEAFF,TGTGCCAGCAGTGGGGTCCGGGTGAACACTGAAGCTTTCTTT
TRBJ1-4,TRBV30,-,-,CAWNRVDEKLFF,TGTGCCTGGAACAGGGTGGATGAAAAACTGTTTTTT
TRBJ2-7,TRBV7-7,-,-,CASSGGASSSYEQYF,TGTGCCAGCAGCGGTGGAGCTTCTAGCTCCTACGAGCAGTACTTC
TRBJ1-3,TRBV7-9,-,-,CASSLAPGTGNTIYF,TGTGCCAGCAGCTTAGCTCCAGGGACTGGAAACACCATATATTTT